Below, one TCR beta chain is given with its context. The antigen is undetermined. This specimen belongs to a study of T cell repertoires in cytomegalovirus infection. On the study more broadly: Matching HLA type, along with CMV infection, was indicated by public TCR beta signatures.

General study points: The study identified carriers of CMV plus the relevant HLA from cumulative public TCR beta family frequency. CMV-specific TCR beta clonotypes restricted by HLA-C dominated the ex vivo response.

The V end was cut by 6 bases, the J end by 3 bases, with 21 bases between. Germline CDR1 is MNHEY and CDR2 is SVGAGI. The CDR3 loop spans 16 amino acids. One entry per CDR3 protein results from TCRdb running MiXCR on the reads. The table records about 150,000 distinct CDR3 sequences, around 24% of them present only once. The V gene is TRBV6-5, the J gene TRBJ2-7; D perhaps matches TRBD2 (6 bases). This receptor was identified in a human donor in good health (CMV status not recorded). Some clones in this sample may be carry-over from other donors' samples. The material sequenced was PBMCs. CDR3 sequence: CASSRTQGWGGYEQYF. Here the CDR3 DNA reads TGTGCCAGCAGCCGCACCCAAGGGTGGGGAGGCTACGAGCAGTACTTC.